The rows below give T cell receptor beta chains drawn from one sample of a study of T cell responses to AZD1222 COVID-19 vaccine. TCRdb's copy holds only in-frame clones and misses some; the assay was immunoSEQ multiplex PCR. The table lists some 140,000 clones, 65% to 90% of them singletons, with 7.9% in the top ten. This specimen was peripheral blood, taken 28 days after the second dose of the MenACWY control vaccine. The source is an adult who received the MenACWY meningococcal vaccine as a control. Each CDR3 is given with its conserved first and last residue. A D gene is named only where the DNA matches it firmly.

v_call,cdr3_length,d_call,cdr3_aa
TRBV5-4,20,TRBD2,CASSPDLFSTSGIGADTQYF
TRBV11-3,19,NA,CASSLDPGFSPTVDEKLFF
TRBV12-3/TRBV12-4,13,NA,CASSLGQTGELFF
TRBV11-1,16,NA,CASRGGGGVNTGELFF
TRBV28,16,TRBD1,CASSSAGTGGRETQYF
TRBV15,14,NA,CATSEGHPNQPQHF
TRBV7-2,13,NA,CASSLGVAYEQYF
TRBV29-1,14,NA,CSVDQGLNTGELFF
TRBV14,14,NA,CASSRASYNYGYTF
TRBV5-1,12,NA,CASSGQREGYTF
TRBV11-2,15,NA,CASSPLTGTLYEQYF
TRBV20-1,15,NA,CSASPLGQHYNEQFF
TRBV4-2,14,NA,CASSPSGHNYGYTF
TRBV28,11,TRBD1,CASSHTGGAFF
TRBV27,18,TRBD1,CASSLRDHRGRTNEKLFF
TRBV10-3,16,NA,CAISESTNGPKNIQYF
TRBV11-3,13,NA,CASSLERNTEAFF
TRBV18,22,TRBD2,CASSPQDWALRLAGSSYNEQFF
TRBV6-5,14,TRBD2,CASRRLAGYNEQFF
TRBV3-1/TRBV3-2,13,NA,CASSPPDTDTQYF
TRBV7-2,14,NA,CASSQGLLTYEQYF
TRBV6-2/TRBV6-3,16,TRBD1,CASSTRGQGVPGELFF
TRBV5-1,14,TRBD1,CASTQDRANTEAFF
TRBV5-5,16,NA,CASSLREFSYNSPLHF
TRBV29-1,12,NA,CSARESNYGYTF
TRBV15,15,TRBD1,CATSRVGQEKNEQFF
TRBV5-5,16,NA,CASSSGQNTLSDTQYF
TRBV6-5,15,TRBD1,CASSYRDRGSYEQYF
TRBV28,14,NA,CASRIGVQNSPLHF
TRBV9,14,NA,CASSVDPGRETQYF
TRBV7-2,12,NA,CASSWGDSPLHF
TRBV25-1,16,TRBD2,CASSEGLADASYEQYF
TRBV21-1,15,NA,CASRWVDCEHRGAVF
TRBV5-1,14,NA,CASSQDTSNYGYTF
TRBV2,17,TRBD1,CASSGRDRAPSNYGYTF
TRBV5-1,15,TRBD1,CASASIPGQGAEAFF
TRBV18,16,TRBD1,CASSPLDRGLNQPQHF
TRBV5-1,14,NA,CASSGSASSYEQYF
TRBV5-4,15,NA,CASSRSGGRFTEAFF
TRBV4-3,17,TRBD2,CASSQFSDSGGDNEQFF
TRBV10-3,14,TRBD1,CAIRLGGLGTEAFF
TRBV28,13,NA,CASSLGGSTEAFF
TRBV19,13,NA,CASKDSPNQPQHF
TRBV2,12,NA,CASSEEGREQYF
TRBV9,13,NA,CASSARGNTEAFF
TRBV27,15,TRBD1,CASSPSQGIYTEAFF
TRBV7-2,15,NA,CASSLSGGNNNEQFF
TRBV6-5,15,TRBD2,CASSTLAGGTGELFF
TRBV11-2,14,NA,CASSTGLASREQYF
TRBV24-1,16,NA,CATSDYGNFGTGELFF
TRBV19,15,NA,CASSPSGRATDTQYF
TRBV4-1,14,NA,CASSQEGADQPQHF